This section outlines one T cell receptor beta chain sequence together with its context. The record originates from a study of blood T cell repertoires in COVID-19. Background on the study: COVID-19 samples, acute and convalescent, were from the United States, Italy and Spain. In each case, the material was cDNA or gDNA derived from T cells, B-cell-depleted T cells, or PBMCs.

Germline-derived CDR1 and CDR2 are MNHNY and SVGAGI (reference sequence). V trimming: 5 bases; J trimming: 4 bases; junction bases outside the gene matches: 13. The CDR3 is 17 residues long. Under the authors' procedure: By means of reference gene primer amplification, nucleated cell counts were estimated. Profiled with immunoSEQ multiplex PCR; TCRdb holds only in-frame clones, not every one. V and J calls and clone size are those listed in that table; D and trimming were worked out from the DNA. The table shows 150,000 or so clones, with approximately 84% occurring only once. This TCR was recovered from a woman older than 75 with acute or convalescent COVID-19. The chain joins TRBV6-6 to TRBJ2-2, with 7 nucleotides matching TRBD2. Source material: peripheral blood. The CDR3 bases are TGTGCCAGCAGTCGGCTTTGGGGGGAGGGTACCACCGGGGAGCTGTTTTTT. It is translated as CASSRLWGEGTTGELFF.